This TCR beta chain was captured in a study of early stage breast cancer tumors. Whole-study findings and limits: Chain pairing and CD4, CD8 or FOXP3 expression were not captured.

CDR3 length equals 15 residues. Trimming cost V 0 bases and J 5 bases, with 13 bases left between them. Germline loops: CDR1 LNHNV, CDR2 YYDKDF (reference sequence). Only in-frame clones appear in the TCRdb table, and some are missing; sequencing was by immunoSEQ multiplex PCR. Altogether 50,000 or so clones are present, 83% being singletons, with the ten largest covering more than 1.1%. As for this clone: What it binds is not known.

This TCR was recovered from a person aged 50-59 years with breast cancer. The chain is built from TRBV15 and TRBJ1-2; possible D gene TRBD1, 5 bases. Source material: blood. CDR3 sequence: CATSRDTGRRYGYTF. As DNA, the CDR3 is TGTGCCACCAGCAGAGATACGGGACGTAGATATGGCTACACCTTC.